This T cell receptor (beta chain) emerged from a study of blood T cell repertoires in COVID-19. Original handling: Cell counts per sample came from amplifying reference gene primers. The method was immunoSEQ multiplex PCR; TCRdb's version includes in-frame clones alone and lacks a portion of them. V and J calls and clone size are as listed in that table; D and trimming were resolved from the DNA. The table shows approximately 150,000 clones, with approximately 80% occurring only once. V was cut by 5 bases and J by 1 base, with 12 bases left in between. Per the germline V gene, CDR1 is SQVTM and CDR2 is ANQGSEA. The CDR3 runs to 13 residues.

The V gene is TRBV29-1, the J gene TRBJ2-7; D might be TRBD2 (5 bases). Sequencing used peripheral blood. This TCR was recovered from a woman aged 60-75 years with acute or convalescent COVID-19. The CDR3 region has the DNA TGCAGCGTTCTAGGACGGGAATCCTACGAGCAGTACTTC. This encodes CSVLGRESYEQYF.